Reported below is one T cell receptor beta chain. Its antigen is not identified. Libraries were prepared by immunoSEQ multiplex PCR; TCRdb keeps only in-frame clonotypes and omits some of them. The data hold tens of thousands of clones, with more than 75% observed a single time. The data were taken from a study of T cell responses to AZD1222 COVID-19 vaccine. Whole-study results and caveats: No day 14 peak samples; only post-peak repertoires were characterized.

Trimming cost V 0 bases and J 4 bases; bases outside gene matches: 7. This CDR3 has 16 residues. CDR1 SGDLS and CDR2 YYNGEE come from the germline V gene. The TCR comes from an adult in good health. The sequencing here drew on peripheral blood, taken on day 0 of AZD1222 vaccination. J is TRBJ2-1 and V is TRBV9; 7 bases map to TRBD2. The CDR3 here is CASSVDLGGPYNEQFF. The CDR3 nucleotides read TGTGCCAGCAGCGTAGATTTGGGAGGGCCTTACAATGAGCAGTTCTTC. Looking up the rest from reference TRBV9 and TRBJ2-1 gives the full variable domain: DSGVTQTPKHLITATGQRVTLRCSPRSGDLSVYWYQQSLDQGLQFLIQYYNGEERAKGNILERFSAQQFPDLHSELNLSSLELGDSALYFCASSVDLGGPYNEQFFGPGTRLTVL.